This T cell receptor (beta chain) emerged from a study of glioma-infiltrating T cells after dendritic cell vaccination. The study, taken as a whole, reports: Higher TCR clonality did not directly relate to longer survival.

This clone was observed once. Its antigen is not known. CDR3 size: 13 residues. The germline V gene encodes CDR1 LNHDA and CDR2 SQIVND (reference sequence). Trimming removed 9 bases from V and 0 bases from J, with 11 bases in between. Profiled with immunoSEQ multiplex PCR; TCRdb holds only in-frame clones, not every one. The sample contains 65,000 to 90,000 clones, over 70% of which appear only once. The TCR sequence derives from a human donor with glioblastoma. The chain uses TRBV19 and TRBJ1-1, with D hard to call. Source: blood, taken before dendritic cell vaccination. The CDR3 DNA sequence: TGTGCCAGCGAGCCGGGGATGAACACTGAAGCTTTCTTT. It codes for CASEPGMNTEAFF. The full variable domain, rest sourced from reference TRBV19 and TRBJ1-1, is DGGITQSPKYLFRKEGQNVTLSCEQNLNHDAMYWYRQDPGQGLRLIYYSQIVNDFQKGDIAEGYSVSREKKESFPLTVTSAQKNPTAFYLCASEPGMNTEAFFGQGTRLTVV.